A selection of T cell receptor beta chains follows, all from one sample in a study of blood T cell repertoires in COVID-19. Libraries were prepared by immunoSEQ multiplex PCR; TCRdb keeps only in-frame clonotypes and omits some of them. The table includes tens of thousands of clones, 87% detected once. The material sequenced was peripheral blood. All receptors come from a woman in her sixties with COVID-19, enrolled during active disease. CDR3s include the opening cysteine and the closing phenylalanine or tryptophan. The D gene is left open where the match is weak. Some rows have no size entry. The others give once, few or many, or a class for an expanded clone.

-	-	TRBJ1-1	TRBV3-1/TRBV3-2	TGTGCCAGCAGCCAAGGGAGTTGGGGCGCTGAAGCTTTCTTT	CASSQGSWGAEAFF
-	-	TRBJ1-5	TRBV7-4	TGTGCCAGCAGCTTCCGGGACTCAAATCAGCCCCAGCATTTT	CASSFRDSNQPQHF
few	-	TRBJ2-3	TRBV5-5	TGTGCCAGCAGCTTGGCGGCGGCTAGCACAGATACGCAGTATTTT	CASSLAAASTDTQYF
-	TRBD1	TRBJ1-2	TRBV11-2	TGTGCCAGCAGCTCGACAGGGGGCCATGGTTACACCTTC	CASSSTGGHGYTF
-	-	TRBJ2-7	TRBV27	TGTGCCAGCAGTTTGGGGCGGGAATCAACTCTCTACGAGCAGTACTTC	CASSLGRESTLYEQYF
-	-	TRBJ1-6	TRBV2	TGTGCCAGCAGTGACAGGGGTGATTCACCCCTCCACTTT	CASSDRGDSPLHF
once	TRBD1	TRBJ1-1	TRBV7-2	TGTGCCAGCAGCTTAGCCGGGACAGGGGGTAAATTCCGGACTGAAGCTTTCTTT	CASSLAGTGGKFRTEAFF
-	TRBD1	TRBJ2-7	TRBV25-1	TGTGCCAGCAGCTGGACAGGGGGCTCCTACGAGCAGTACTTC	CASSWTGGSYEQYF
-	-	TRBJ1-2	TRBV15	TGTGCCACCAGCGCGACAGTAAACTATGGCTACACCTTC	CATSATVNYGYTF
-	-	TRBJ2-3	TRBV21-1	TGTGCCAGCAGCACTAGGACTAGCGGGGGGAAAACAGATACGCAGTATTTT	CASSTRTSGGKTDTQYF
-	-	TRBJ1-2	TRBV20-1	TGCAGTGCTAGAGTCGGGGATGGCTACACCTTC	CSARVGDGYTF
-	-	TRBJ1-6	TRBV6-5	TGTGCCAGCAGAGTCAGGGGACGAGACAATTCACCCCTCCACTTT	CASRVRGRDNSPLHF
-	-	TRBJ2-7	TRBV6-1	TGTGCCAGCAGTGAAGTGGGCAGCGGCCTATACGAGCAGTACTTC	CASSEVGSGLYEQYF
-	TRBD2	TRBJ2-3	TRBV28	TGTGCCAGCAGCCTAGCTAGCGGGGGGGCTAACACAGATACGCAGTATTTT	CASSLASGGANTDTQYF
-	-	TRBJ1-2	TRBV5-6	TGTGCCAGCAGCTTGGACCCAAGAGAGGAGAGTGGCTACACCTTC	CASSLDPREESGYTF
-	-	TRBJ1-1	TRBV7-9	TGTGCCAGCAGCGCAGGGGCGTTTGAAGCTTTCTTT	CASSAGAFEAFF
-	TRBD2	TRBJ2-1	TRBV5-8	TGTGCCAGCAGCAGGGGACTAGCATCCTACAATGAGCAGTTCTTC	CASSRGLASYNEQFF